These T cell receptor beta chains were read from a single sample in a study of blood T cell repertoires in COVID-19. Assay used: immunoSEQ multiplex PCR; TCRdb lists only in-frame clones, some missing. The table has about 400,000 clones, roughly 88% seen once. Material: peripheral blood. All receptors come from a woman aged 30 to 39 with active or convalescent COVID-19. The CDR3 runs from the conserved cysteine through the conserved F or W. D genes are given only for firm matches.

d_call	v_call	j_call	cdr3_aa
TRBD2	TRBV3-1/TRBV3-2	TRBJ2-5	CASSQENSLSTSGEETQYF
.	TRBV5-1	TRBJ1-4	CASSLGSGRNEKLFF
.	TRBV6-5	TRBJ2-6	CASSSTSLNVLTF
.	TRBV4-1	TRBJ1-1	CASSQEWQGEAFF
.	TRBV19	TRBJ2-1	CASSFSGTNYNEQFF
TRBD1	TRBV4-1	TRBJ1-5	CASSQELTGTGNNQPQHF
.	TRBV12-3/TRBV12-4	TRBJ1-5	CASSHRENQPQHF
TRBD1	TRBV3-1/TRBV3-2	TRBJ2-7	CASSQRDRAYEQYF
.	TRBV6-5	TRBJ1-3	CASQRMGAHRDTIYF
.	TRBV6-1	TRBJ1-2	CASSDLLLMYGYTF
TRBD2	TRBV19	TRBJ2-2	CASSTTSGGTGELFF
TRBD1	TRBV15	TRBJ1-5	CATSRGTGPNQPQHF
TRBD2	TRBV4-2	TRBJ2-5	CASSQVTGGGETQYF
.	TRBV27	TRBJ1-5	CASRAQSNQPQHF
.	TRBV5-6	TRBJ1-1	CASSAKQRSNTEAFF
.	TRBV25-1	TRBJ2-2	CASSAWATGTLHTGELFF
.	TRBV20-1	TRBJ1-2	CSASQPGSYGYTF
TRBD2	TRBV12-3/TRBV12-4	TRBJ2-1	CASSQRTSAPFF
TRBD2	TRBV5-1	TRBJ2-1	CASSAIGGLADSYNEQFF
TRBD2	TRBV18	TRBJ2-7	CASSATSGSVYEQYF
.	TRBV2	TRBJ1-1	CASSERSGAAEAFF
.	TRBV2	TRBJ1-6	CASSETRNYNSPLHF
TRBD2	TRBV3-1/TRBV3-2	TRBJ2-1	CASSRWTSGDEQFF
TRBD2	TRBV6-5	TRBJ2-3	CASSYLLAGAQDTQYF
.	TRBV4-1	TRBJ1-1	CASSQESSETEAFF
.	TRBV5-1	TRBJ1-4	CASSLAIGVRGEKLFF
.	TRBV10-2	TRBJ1-1	CASSGPGFGTEAFF
.	TRBV29-1	TRBJ2-1	CSVEIADSYNEQFF
TRBD2	TRBV19	TRBJ2-1	CASSRTSGRFSEQFF
.	TRBV5-4	TRBJ2-2	CASSRRDLNTGELFF
.	TRBV5-1	TRBJ2-2	CASGLQANTGELFF
.	TRBV24-1	TRBJ2-4	CATPLGPAKNIQYF
TRBD1	TRBV5-1	TRBJ2-5	CASSGGTGSPETQYF
.	TRBV10-2	TRBJ2-5	CASSESLGLWGQETQYF
TRBD1	TRBV11-2	TRBJ1-4	CASSLGTGEKLFF